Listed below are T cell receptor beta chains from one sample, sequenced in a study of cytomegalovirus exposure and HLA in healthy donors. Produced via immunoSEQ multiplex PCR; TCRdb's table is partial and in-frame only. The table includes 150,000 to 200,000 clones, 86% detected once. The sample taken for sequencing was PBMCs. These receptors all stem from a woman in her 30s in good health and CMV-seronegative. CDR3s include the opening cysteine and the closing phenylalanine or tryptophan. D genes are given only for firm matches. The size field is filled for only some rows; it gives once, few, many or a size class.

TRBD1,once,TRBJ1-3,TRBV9,TGTGCCAGCAGCGTAGCCCTGGACCAGGGACAGGGCACCATATATTTT,CASSVALDQGQGTIYF
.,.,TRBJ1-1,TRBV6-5,TGTGCCAGCAGTTATGCGAGGGACACTGAAGCTTTCTTT,CASSYARDTEAFF
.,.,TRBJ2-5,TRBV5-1,TGCGCCAGCAGCATGCGGGACAGCGGGACGGAGACCCAGTACTTC,CASSMRDSGTETQYF
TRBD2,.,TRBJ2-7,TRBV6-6,TGTGCCAGCAGTTACAGCGGGAGTGTCAACGAGCAGTACTTC,CASSYSGSVNEQYF
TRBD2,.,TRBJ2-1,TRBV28,TGTGCCAGCAGTTTCCCCAGGGGACTAGCGGGAGCTTTGACCTACAATGAGCAGTTCTTC,CASSFPRGLAGALTYNEQFF
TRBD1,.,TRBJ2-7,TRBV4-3,TGCGCCAGCAGTTCAAACAGGGGTTTCACCTACGAGCAGTACTTC,CASSSNRGFTYEQYF
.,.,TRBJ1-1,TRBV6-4,TGTGCCAGCAGTGACTACGCCGAGAACACTGAAGCTTTCTTT,CASSDYAENTEAFF
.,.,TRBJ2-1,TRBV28,TGTGCCAGCAGCTACCGACGACGACGGCCCTACAATGAGCAGTTCTTC,CASSYRRRRPYNEQFF
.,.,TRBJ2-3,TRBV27,TGTGCCAGCAGTTTAGCAGGGAAACTACGGTCAGATACGCAGTATTTT,CASSLAGKLRSDTQYF
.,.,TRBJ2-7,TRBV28,TGTGCCAGCAGTTTAGTCGGAACGAGCGGGTCCGGGCAGTACTTC,CASSLVGTSGSGQYF
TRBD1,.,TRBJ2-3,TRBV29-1,TGCAGCGTTGAAGAGGGGGGCAGGGGGCTGACAGATACGCAGTATTTT,CSVEEGGRGLTDTQYF
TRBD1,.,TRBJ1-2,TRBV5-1,TGTGCCAGCAGCTTGGAGAGGGGACAGGGCTATGGTTACACCTTC,CASSLERGQGYGYTF
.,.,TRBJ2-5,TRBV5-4,TGTGCCAGCAGCTTGGGGGGAGTCGAGACCCAGTACTTC,CASSLGGVETQYF
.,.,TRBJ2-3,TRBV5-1,TGCGCCAGCAGCGGGGTGAGATCAGGGCGGAGCACAGATACGCAGTATTTT,CASSGVRSGRSTDTQYF
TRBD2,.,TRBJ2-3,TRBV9,TGTGCCAGCAGCCCGACCCGACTAGCGGGGAACACAGATACGCAGTATTTT,CASSPTRLAGNTDTQYF
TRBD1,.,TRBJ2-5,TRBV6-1,TGTGCCAGCAGGGACAGGGGCCGAGAGACCCAGTACTTC,CASRDRGRETQYF
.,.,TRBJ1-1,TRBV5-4,TGTGCCAGCGGAACTTTTCAGGGTACTGAAGCTTTCTTT,CASGTFQGTEAFF
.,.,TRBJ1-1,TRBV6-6,TGTGCCAGCAGTCAAGTTGAAGCTTTCTTT,CASSQVEAFF
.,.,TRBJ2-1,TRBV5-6,TGTGCCAGCAGAGTAGCGTCCCCCTACAATGAGCAGTTCTTC,CASRVASPYNEQFF
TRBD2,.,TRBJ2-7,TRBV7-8,TGTGCCAGCAGCTCCCAGGGGACTAGCGGGACCGAGCAGTACTTC,CASSSQGTSGTEQYF
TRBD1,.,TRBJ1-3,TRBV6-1,TGTGCCAGCAGTGTCCAACAGGGGGCGAGAGGAAACACCATATATTTT,CASSVQQGARGNTIYF
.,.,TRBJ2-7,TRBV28,TGTGCCAGCAGTTTGGTAACTATTGGCGAGCAGTACTTC,CASSLVTIGEQYF
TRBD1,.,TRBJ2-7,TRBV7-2,TGTGCCAGCAGCGAGGGACAGGACTCCTCGGAGCAGTACTTC,CASSEGQDSSEQYF
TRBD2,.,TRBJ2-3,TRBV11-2,TGTGCCAGCAGCCGGGAGGGGCTTTCCACAGATACGCAGTATTTT,CASSREGLSTDTQYF
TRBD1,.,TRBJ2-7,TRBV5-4,TGTGCCAGCAGCTCCCCAGGGGACAGGACGATCGAGCAGTACTTC,CASSSPGDRTIEQYF
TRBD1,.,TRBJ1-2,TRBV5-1,TGCGCCAGCAGCTCGAACCTAGGACAGGGGGGTTACTATGGCTACACCTTC,CASSSNLGQGGYYGYTF
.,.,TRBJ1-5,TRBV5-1,TGCGCCAGCAGCTTGGCTGGGGTTACCAATCAGCCCCAGCATTTT,CASSLAGVTNQPQHF
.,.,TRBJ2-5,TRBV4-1,TGCGCCAGCAGCCAAGTACAAACTAGTCTGGAGACCCAGTACTTC,CASSQVQTSLETQYF
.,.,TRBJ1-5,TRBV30,TGTGCCTGGAGTTTGGGTGGCAATCAGCCCCAGCATTTT,CAWSLGGNQPQHF
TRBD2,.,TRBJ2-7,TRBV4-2,TGTGCCAGCAGCCAAAGTAGCGGGCAACTTTCCTACGAGCAGTACTTC,CASSQSSGQLSYEQYF
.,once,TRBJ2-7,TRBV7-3,TGTGCCAGCAGCTATACATTGGCCGGCGAGCAGTACTTC,CASSYTLAGEQYF
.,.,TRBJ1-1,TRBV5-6,TGTGCCAGCAGTCGCAGTACCCTGAACACTGAAGCTTTCTTT,CASSRSTLNTEAFF
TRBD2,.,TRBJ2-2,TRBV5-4,TGTGCCAGCAGCTCATCCGGGACTAGCGTTGCCGGGGAGCTGTTTTTT,CASSSSGTSVAGELFF
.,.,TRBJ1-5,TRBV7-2,TGTGCCAGCAGCTTAGTCCCCACAGGGCGGGATCAGCCCCAGCATTTT,CASSLVPTGRDQPQHF
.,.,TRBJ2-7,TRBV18,TGTGCCAGCTCACCACAGAGGGGATCGGCCTACGAGCAGTACTTC,CASSPQRGSAYEQYF
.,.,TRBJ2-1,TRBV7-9,TGTGCCAGCCTAGGGCGCCCCGGTCCCTGGAGTGAGCAGTTCTTC,CASLGRPGPWSEQFF
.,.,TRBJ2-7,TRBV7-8,TGTGCCAGCAGCTTAGGGACGAAGGGTACCTACGAGCAGTACTTC,CASSLGTKGTYEQYF
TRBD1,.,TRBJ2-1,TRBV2,TGTGCCAGCACTAAAGGACAGGGGCCGTACAATGAGCAGTTCTTC,CASTKGQGPYNEQFF
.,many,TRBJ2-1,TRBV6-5,TGTGCCAGCAGTCAACGCCCGGACAGCAAGAATGGGCAGTTCTTC,CASSQRPDSKNGQFF
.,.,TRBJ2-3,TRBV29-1,TGCAGCGTCCCGCTCGCAACCACAGATACGCAGTATTTT,CSVPLATTDTQYF
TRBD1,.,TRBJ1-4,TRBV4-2,TGTGCCAGCAGCCAGGAACAGGGGGTTCGTGAAAAACTGTTTTTT,CASSQEQGVREKLFF
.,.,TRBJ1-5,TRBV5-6,TGTGCCAGCAGCCCAGGGAATCAGCCCCAGCATTTT,CASSPGNQPQHF
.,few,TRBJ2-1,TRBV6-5,TGTGCCAGCACCAAAAACAGGGTGGGCTTCAATGAGCAGTTCTTC,CASTKNRVGFNEQFF
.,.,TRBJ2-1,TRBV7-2,TGTGCCAGCACCCTCACTCGGGGGAGCTCCTACAATGAGCAGTTCTTC,CASTLTRGSSYNEQFF
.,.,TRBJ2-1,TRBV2,TGTGCCAGCATCGGACGACCGACCAACTACAATGAGCAGTTCTTC,CASIGRPTNYNEQFF
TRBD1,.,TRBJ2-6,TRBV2,TGTGCCAGCAGCTGGGGGCAGGGGGTCCCCTTTGGGGCCAACGTCCTGACTTTC,CASSWGQGVPFGANVLTF
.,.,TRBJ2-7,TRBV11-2,TGTGCCAGCCTGTCGGGGCAGACTGCCTACGAGCAGTACTTC,CASLSGQTAYEQYF
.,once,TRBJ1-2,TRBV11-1,TGTGCCAGCAGCCCTGGACAGAATTATGGCTACACCTTC,CASSPGQNYGYTF
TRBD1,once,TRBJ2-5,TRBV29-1,TGCAGCGTGTCACCGGGACAGGGGGCCGGCGAGACCCAGTACTTC,CSVSPGQGAGETQYF